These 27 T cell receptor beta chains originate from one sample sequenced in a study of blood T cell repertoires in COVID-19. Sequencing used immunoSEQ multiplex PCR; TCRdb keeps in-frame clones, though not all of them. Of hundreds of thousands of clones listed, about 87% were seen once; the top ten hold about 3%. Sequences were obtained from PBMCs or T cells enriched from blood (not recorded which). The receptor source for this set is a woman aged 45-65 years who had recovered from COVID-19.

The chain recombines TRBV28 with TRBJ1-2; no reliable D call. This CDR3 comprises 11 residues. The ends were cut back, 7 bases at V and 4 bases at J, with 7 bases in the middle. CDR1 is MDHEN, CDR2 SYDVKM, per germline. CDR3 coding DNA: TGTGCCAGCACCCCCCGCTATGGCTACACCTTC. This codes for CASTPRYGYTF.

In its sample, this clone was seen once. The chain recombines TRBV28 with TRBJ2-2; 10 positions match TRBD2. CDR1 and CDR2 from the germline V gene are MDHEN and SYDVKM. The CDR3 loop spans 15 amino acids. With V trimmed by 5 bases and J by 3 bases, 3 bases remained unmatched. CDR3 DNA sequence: TGTGCCAGCAGTGCTAGCGGGGGACACACCGGGGAGCTGTTTTTT. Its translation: CASSASGGHTGELFF.

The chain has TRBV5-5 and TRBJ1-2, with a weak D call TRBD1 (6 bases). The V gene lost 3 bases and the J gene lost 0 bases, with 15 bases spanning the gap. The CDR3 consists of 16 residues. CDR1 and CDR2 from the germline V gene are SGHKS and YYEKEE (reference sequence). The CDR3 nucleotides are TGTGCCAGCAGCTCGAAACTTGAGGGGGCTAACTATGGCTACACCTTC. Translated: CASSSKLEGANYGYTF.

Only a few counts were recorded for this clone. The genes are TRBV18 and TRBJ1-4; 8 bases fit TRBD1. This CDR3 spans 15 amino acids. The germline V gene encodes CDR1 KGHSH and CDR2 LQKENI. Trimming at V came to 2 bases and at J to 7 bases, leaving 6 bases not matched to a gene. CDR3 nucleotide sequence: TGTGCCAGCTCACCAACACGGACAGGGTTTGAAAAACTGTTTTTT. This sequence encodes CASSPTRTGFEKLFF.

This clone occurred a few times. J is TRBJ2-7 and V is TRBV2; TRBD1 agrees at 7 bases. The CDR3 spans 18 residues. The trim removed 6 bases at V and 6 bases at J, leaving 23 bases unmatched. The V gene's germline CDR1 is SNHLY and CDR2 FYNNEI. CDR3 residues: CASRPRTGPDLRTGEQYF. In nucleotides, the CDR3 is TGTGCCAGCAGGCCCAGGACAGGACCCGATCTAAGAACGGGCGAGCAGTACTTC.

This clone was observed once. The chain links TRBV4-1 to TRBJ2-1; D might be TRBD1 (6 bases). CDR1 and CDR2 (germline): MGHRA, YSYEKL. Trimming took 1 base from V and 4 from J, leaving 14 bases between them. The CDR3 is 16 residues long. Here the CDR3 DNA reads TGCGCCAGCAGCCAAGGAAGAACAGGGATTTACAATGAGCAGTTCTTC. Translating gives CASSQGRTGIYNEQFF.

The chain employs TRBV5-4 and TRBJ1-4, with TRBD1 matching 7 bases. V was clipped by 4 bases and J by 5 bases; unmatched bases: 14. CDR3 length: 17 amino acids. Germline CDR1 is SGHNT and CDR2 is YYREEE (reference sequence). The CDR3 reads CASSPGQNAGENEKLFF. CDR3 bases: TGTGCCAGCAGCCCGGGACAGAACGCTGGGGAAAATGAAAAACTGTTTTTT.

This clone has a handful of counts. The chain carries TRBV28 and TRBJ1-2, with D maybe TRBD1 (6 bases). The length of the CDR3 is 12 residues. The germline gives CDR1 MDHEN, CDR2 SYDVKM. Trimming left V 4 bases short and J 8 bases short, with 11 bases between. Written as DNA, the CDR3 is TGTGCCAGCAGTTGGACAGCAGGAGGCTACACCTTC. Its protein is CASSWTAGGYTF.

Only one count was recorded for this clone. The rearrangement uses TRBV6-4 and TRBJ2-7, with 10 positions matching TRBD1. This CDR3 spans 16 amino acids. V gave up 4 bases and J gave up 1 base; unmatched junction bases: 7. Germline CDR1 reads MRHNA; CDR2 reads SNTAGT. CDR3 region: CASSGLGTGESYEQYF. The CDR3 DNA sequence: TGTGCCAGCAGTGGGCTCGGGACAGGGGAATCCTACGAGCAGTACTTC.

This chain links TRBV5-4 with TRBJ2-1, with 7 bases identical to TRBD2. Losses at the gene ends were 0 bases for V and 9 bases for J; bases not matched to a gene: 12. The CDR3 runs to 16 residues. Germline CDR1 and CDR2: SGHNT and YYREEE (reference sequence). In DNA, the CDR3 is TGTGCCAGCAGCTTGGCCGGGGCTAGCGGAGCGGGTGAGCAGTTCTTC. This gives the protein CASSLAGASGAGEQFF.

Here the CDR3 reads CASSGDAIARNSPLHF. CDR3 in DNA: TGTGCCAGCAGTGGCGACGCAATCGCCAGGAATTCACCCCTCCACTTT. The chain couples TRBV6-2 or TRBV6-3 to TRBJ1-6; unclear D gene. Germline V gene data show CDR1 as MNHEY and CDR2 as SVGEGT. The CDR3 runs 16 residues. V lost 5 bases and J lost 7, with 18 bases in between.

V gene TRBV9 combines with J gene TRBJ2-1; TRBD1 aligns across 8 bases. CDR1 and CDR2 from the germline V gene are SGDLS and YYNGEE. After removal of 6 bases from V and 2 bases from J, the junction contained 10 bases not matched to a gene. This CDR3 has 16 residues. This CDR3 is CASTKGDRLTYNEQFF. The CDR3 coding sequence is TGTGCCAGCACCAAGGGGGACAGGCTGACCTACAATGAGCAGTTCTTC. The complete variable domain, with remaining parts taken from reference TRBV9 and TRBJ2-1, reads DSGVTQTPKHLITATGQRVTLRCSPRSGDLSVYWYQQSLDQGLQFLIQYYNGEERAKGNILERFSAQQFPDLHSELNLSSLELGDSALYFCASTKGDRLTYNEQFFGPGTRLTVL.

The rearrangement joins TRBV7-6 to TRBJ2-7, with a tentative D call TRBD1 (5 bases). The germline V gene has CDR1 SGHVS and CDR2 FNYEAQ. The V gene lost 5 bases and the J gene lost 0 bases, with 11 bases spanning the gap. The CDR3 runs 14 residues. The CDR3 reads CASSRQTNSYEQYF. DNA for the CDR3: TGTGCCAGCAGCCGACAGACCAACTCCTACGAGCAGTACTTC. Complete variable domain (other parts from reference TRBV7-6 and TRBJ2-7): GAGVSQSPRYKVTKRGQDVALRCDPISGHVSLYWYRQALGQGPEFLTYFNYEAQQDKSGLPNDRFSAERPEGSISTLTIQRTEQRDSAMYRCASSRQTNSYEQYFGPGTRLTVT.

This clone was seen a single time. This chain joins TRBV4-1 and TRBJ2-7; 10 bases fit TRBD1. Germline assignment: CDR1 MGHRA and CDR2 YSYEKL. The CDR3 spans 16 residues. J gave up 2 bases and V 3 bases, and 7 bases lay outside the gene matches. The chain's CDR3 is CASSHAPGQGTYEQYF. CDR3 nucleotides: TGCGCCAGCAGCCATGCACCGGGACAGGGGACCTACGAGCAGTACTTC.

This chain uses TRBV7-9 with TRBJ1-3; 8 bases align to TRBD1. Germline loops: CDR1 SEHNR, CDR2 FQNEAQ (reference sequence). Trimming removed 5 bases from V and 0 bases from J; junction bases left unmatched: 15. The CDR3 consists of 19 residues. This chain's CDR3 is CASSPQRRTGLHSGNTIYF. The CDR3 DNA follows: TGTGCCAGCAGCCCTCAAAGGAGGACAGGGCTACACTCTGGAAACACCATATATTTT.

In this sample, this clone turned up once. The CDR3 is CSVGGGPYNEQFF. The DNA for the CDR3 is TGCAGCGTTGGAGGCGGGCCTTACAATGAGCAGTTCTTC. The V call is TRBV29-1, the J call TRBJ2-1, with D possibly TRBD2 on 5 matching bases. There are 13 residues in the CDR3. Looked up from germline, CDR1 is SQVTM and CDR2 is ANQGSEA. Trimming shortened V by 4 bases and J by 4 bases, and 11 bases separated the two germline ends.

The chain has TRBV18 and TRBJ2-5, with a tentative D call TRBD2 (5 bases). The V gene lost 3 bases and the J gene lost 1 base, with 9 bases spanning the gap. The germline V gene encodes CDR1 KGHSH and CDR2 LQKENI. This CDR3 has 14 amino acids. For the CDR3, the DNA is TGTGCCAGCTCACCTGGTCTAGCCCAAGAGACCCAGTACTTC. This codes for CASSPGLAQETQYF.

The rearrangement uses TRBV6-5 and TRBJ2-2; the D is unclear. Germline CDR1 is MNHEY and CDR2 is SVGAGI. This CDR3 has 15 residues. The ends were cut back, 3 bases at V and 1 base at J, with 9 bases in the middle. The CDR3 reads CASSYSRKNTGELFF. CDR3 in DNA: TGTGCCAGCAGTTATAGCCGCAAGAACACCGGGGAGCTGTTTTTT.

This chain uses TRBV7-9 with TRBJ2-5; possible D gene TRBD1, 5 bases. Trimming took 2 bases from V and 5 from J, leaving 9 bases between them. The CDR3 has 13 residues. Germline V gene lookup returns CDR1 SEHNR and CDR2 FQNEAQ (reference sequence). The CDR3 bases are TGTGCCAGCAGCTTACAGGGATGGGAGACCCAGTACTTC. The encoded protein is CASSLQGWETQYF.

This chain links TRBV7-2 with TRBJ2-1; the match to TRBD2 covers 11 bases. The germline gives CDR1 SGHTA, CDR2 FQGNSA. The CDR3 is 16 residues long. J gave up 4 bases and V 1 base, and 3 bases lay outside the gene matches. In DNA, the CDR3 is TGTGCCAGCAGCTTAGAGGGGACTAGCGGTTACAATGAGCAGTTCTTC. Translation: CASSLEGTSGYNEQFF.

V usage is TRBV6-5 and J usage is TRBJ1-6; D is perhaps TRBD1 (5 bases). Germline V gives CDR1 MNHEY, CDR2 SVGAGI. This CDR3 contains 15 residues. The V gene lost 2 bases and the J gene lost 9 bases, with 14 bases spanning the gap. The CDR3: CASSYQSRDTSPLHF. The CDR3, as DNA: TGTGCCAGCAGTTACCAGAGCAGGGATACTTCACCCCTCCACTTT.

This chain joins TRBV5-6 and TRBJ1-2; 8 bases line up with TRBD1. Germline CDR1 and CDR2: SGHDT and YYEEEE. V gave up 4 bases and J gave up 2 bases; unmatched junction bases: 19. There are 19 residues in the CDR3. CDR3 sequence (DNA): TGTGCCAGCAGCCTGGAGGGTGTCAGGGGGCGCCCACTAAACTATGGCTACACCTTC. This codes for CASSLEGVRGRPLNYGYTF.

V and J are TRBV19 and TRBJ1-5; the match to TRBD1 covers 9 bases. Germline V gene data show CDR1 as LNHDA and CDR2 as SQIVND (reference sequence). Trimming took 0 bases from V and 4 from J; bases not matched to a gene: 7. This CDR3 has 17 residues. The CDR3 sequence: CASSIDLGTGFNQPQHF. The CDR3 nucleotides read TGTGCCAGTAGTATAGATCTCGGGACAGGGTTTAATCAGCCCCAGCATTTT.

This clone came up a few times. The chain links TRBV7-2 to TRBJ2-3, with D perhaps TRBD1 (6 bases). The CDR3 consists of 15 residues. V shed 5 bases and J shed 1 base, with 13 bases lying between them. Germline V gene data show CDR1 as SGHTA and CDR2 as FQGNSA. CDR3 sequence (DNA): TGTGCCAGCAGCGAAGGACAGACCCGCACAGATACGCAGTATTTT. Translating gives CASSEGQTRTDTQYF.

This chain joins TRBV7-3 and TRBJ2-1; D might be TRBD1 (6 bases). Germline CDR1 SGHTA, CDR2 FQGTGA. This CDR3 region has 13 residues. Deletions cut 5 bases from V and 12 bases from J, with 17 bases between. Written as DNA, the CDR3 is TGTGCCAGCAGCCCACACCAGGGGCAGGGGCAGTTCTTC. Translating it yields CASSPHQGQGQFF.

The CDR3 DNA reads as TGTGCCAGCAGCGAACTAGCCGGCTACGAGCAGTACTTC. Translating it yields CASSELAGYEQYF. The genes are TRBV7-3 and TRBJ2-7; perhaps TRBD2 as D (6 bases). The germline V gene has CDR1 SGHTA and CDR2 FQGTGA. The germline V and J ends were trimmed by 5 bases and 3 bases, with 11 bases remaining between them. The CDR3 has 13 residues.

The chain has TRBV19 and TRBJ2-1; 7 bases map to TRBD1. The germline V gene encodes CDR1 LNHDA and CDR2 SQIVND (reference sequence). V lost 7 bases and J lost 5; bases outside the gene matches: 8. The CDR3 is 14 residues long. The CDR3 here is CASTPGQTNNEQFF. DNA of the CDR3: TGTGCCAGTACCCCGGGACAGACAAACAATGAGCAGTTCTTC.